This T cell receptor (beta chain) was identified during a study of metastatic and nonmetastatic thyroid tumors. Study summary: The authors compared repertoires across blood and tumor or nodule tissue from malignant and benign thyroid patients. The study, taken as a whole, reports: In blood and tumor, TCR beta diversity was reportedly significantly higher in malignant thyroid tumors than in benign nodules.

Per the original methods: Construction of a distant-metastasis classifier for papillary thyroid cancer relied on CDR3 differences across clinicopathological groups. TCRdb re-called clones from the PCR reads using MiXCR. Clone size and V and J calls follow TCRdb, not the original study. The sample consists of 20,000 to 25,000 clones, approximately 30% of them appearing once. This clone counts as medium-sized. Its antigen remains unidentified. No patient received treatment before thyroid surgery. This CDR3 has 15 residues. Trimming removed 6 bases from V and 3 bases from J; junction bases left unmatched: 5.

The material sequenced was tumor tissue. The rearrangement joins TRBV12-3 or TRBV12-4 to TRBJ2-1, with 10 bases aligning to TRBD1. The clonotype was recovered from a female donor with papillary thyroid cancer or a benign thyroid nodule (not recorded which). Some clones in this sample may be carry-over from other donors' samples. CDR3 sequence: CASSPDRGDYNEQFF. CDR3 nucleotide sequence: TGTGCCAGCAGCCCGGACAGGGGGGACTACAATGAGCAGTTCTTC.